Listed below are T cell receptor beta chains from one sample, sequenced in a study of OX40 agonist ivuxolimab in advanced cancers. Profiling relied on immunoSEQ multiplex PCR, and the TCRdb table lists in-frame clones only, not all of them. The sample records about 10,000 clones, about three quarters being singletons. The specimen comprised CD4+ or CD8+ T cells sorted from blood, sampled in a trial of the OX40 agonist ivuxolimab. The receptors come from an adult with an advanced solid tumor such as melanoma, head and neck, liver or kidney cancer. Each CDR3 is given with its conserved first and last residue. Fields, in order: V gene, J gene, D gene, clone size, CDR3 DNA, CDR3 protein. D genes are given only for firm matches. Only some rows state a clone size, as once, few, many or a class for expanded clones.

V gene: TRBV6-1; J gene: TRBJ2-5; D gene: .; clone size: .; CDR3 DNA: TGTGCCAGCAGTGAACGGGATCTCCAAGAGACCCAGTACTTC; CDR3 protein: CASSERDLQETQYF
V gene: TRBV7-9; J gene: TRBJ2-1; D gene: .; clone size: .; CDR3 DNA: TGTGCCAGCAGCTACGACCAGGGGAATGAGCAGTTCTTC; CDR3 protein: CASSYDQGNEQFF
V gene: TRBV6-1; J gene: TRBJ2-7; D gene: .; clone size: .; CDR3 DNA: TGTGCCAGCCGCAAAACAGGACTGATCTTCTACGAGCAGTACTTC; CDR3 protein: CASRKTGLIFYEQYF
V gene: TRBV11-2; J gene: TRBJ2-7; D gene: TRBD2; clone size: .; CDR3 DNA: TGTGCCAGCAGCTTAGCGGGGGGGCCTTACTACGAGCAGTACTTC; CDR3 protein: CASSLAGGPYYEQYF
V gene: TRBV6-6; J gene: TRBJ1-3; D gene: TRBD1; clone size: .; CDR3 DNA: TGTGCCAGCGGCGACAGGGGTACTGGAAACACCATATATTTT; CDR3 protein: CASGDRGTGNTIYF
V gene: TRBV4-2; J gene: TRBJ2-7; D gene: .; clone size: .; CDR3 DNA: TGTGCCAGCGGGACGGGCACTGGATCCTACGAGCAGTACTTC; CDR3 protein: CASGTGTGSYEQYF
V gene: TRBV5-1; J gene: TRBJ1-1; D gene: .; clone size: .; CDR3 DNA: TGCGCCAGCAGCTTGGTCGGGAATGAAGCTTTCTTT; CDR3 protein: CASSLVGNEAFF
V gene: TRBV6-5; J gene: TRBJ2-7; D gene: .; clone size: once; CDR3 DNA: TGTGCGACAGGAGTCGGCGTCGAGCAGTACTTC; CDR3 protein: CATGVGVEQYF
V gene: TRBV2; J gene: TRBJ2-7; D gene: .; clone size: once; CDR3 DNA: TGTGCCAGCAGTGTCCCGGTGGACTTGAGCTCCTACGAGCAGTACTTC; CDR3 protein: CASSVPVDLSSYEQYF
V gene: TRBV11-2; J gene: TRBJ2-1; D gene: .; clone size: .; CDR3 DNA: TGTGCCAGCAGCCTACTGGAGGTTGAGCAGTTCTTC; CDR3 protein: CASSLLEVEQFF
V gene: TRBV27; J gene: TRBJ2-7; D gene: .; clone size: once; CDR3 DNA: TGTGCCAGCCGGGGGCCCTACGAGCAGTACTTC; CDR3 protein: CASRGPYEQYF